One and the same sample provided the 6 T cell receptor beta chains below, sequenced in a study of cytomegalovirus exposure and HLA in healthy donors (dated by TCRdb to about 2017). The method was the immunoSEQ multiplex PCR assay. As stored in TCRdb, this immuneACCESS dataset retains in-frame rearrangements with V and J assigned. A fraction of the clones does not appear; measured against another copy, unresolved V genes explain less than half of the discrepancy, and the remainder lacks a known reason. This sample has under 200,000 clones in its table, and over 65% of those were observed once. The ten largest clones capture roughly 7% of the sample. What was sequenced was PBMCs. The receptors shown here come from a man in his late teens or twenties in good health and CMV-seropositive.

This chain connects TRBV29-1 to TRBJ1-1, with D tentatively TRBD1 (5 bases). The V and J ends lost 7 bases and 5 bases respectively, with 8 bases between them. There are 10 residues in the CDR3. Germline CDR1 reads SQVTM; CDR2 reads ANQGSEA. CDR3: CSGGGTEAFF. Here the CDR3 DNA reads TGCAGCGGGGGGGGGACTGAAGCTTTCTTT.

The chain uses TRBV6-5 and TRBJ2-3, with 10 bases that match TRBD2. The CDR3 length is 15 residues. Germline V gene data show CDR1 as MNHEY and CDR2 as SVGAGI. Trimming removed 0 bases from V and 10 bases from J; junction bases left unmatched: 7. For the CDR3, the DNA is TGTGCCAGCAGTTACTCGTGGGCTAGCGGGAGTTCGCAGTATTTT. This codes for CASSYSWASGSSQYF.

The chain links TRBV4-1 to TRBJ2-3; D unclear. Trimming removed 3 bases at V and 5 bases at J, with 6 bases between. This CDR3 comprises 12 residues. Looked up from germline, CDR1 is MGHRA and CDR2 is YSYEKL. CDR3 in DNA: TGCGCCAGCAGCCATGTCATAGATACGCAGTATTTT. Its translation: CASSHVIDTQYF.

The V and J genes are TRBV7-7 and TRBJ2-7; 8 bases align to TRBD2. The CDR3 loop spans 15 amino acids. Germline CDR1 is SSHAT and CDR2 is FNYEAQ (reference sequence). J gave up 0 bases and V 5 bases, and 6 bases lay outside the gene matches. The CDR3 region is CASSPVTSGSYEQYF. As DNA, the CDR3 is TGTGCCAGCAGCCCCGTCACTAGCGGCTCCTACGAGCAGTACTTC.

The chain couples TRBV5-1 to TRBJ2-1; maybe TRBD2 (6 bases). The CDR3 has 12 amino acids. The V and J ends lost 5 bases and 7 bases respectively, with 10 bases between them. In germline, CDR1 is SGHRS, CDR2 YFSETQ. The CDR3 sequence: CASSLAVNEQFF. CDR3 DNA sequence: TGCGCCAGCAGTTTAGCGGTTAATGAGCAGTTCTTC.

In its sample, this clone ranks as medium-sized (0.01 to 0.1%). This rearrangement joins TRBV6-4 to TRBJ2-1; 11 bases match TRBD2. This CDR3 comprises 15 residues. With V trimmed by 6 bases and J by 7 bases, 8 bases remained unmatched. Germline V CDR1 and CDR2: MRHNA, SNTAGT. CDR3 sequence reads: CASSDGLAGMNEQFF. In DNA, the CDR3 is TGTGCCAGCAGCGACGGACTAGCGGGCATGAATGAGCAGTTCTTC.